Listed below are T cell receptor beta chains from one sample, sequenced in a study of cytomegalovirus exposure and HLA in healthy donors. TCRdb's copy holds only in-frame clones and misses some; the assay was immunoSEQ multiplex PCR. The data show fewer than 300,000 clones, approximately 90% seen once. The material sequenced was PBMCs. These receptors came from a man aged 35-49 years in good health and CMV-seropositive. The CDR3 runs from the conserved cysteine through the conserved F or W. Each record gives: V gene, clone size, D gene, J gene, CDR3 DNA, CDR3 protein. A D gene is named only where the DNA matches it firmly. Expanded clones get a size class; other rows say once, few or many, or leave the size out.

>TRBV7-6|once|-|TRBJ1-3
TGTGCCAGCAGCTTAGCCCCCAGGGGAGCTGGAAACACCATATATTTT
CASSLAPRGAGNTIYF
>TRBV29-1|-|-|TRBJ2-7
TGCAGCGTTGTTGGGCCATTCTCCTACGAGCAGTACTTC
CSVVGPFSYEQYF
>TRBV18|-|-|TRBJ1-5
TGTGCCAGCTCAGAGGGTCGGAGCAATCAGCCCCAGCATTTT
CASSEGRSNQPQHF
>TRBV5-4|few|-|TRBJ1-1
TGTGCCAGCAGCTTGTGGGGGCTAAACACTGAAGCTTTCTTT
CASSLWGLNTEAFF
>TRBV7-8|once|TRBD1|TRBJ2-2
TGTGCCAGCAGAACCCGGACAGGGTCCCCCGGGGAGCTGTTTTTT
CASRTRTGSPGELFF
>TRBV18|-|TRBD2|TRBJ2-1
TGTGCCAGCTCACCACTGGGACTAGCGGGAGGGAGCTCCTACAATGAGCAGTTCTTC
CASSPLGLAGGSSYNEQFF
>TRBV5-4|-|TRBD2|TRBJ2-1
TGTGCCAGCAGCTTGGTTCGGCTAGCGGGAGTTTACAATGAGCAGTTCTTC
CASSLVRLAGVYNEQFF
>TRBV10-3|-|-|TRBJ2-2
TGTGCCATCAGTGGACAGGCCTTCACCGGGGAGCTGTTTTTT
CAISGQAFTGELFF
>TRBV5-4|-|TRBD1|TRBJ1-3
TGTGCCAGCAGCATCTGGACAGGGGCCCAAACCCCGGGAAACACCATATATTTT
CASSIWTGAQTPGNTIYF
>TRBV28|-|TRBD1|TRBJ2-6
TGTGCCAGCAGATCGCCTGACCGGGGACAGGGGGGGACTGGGGCCAACGTCCTGACTTTC
CASRSPDRGQGGTGANVLTF
>TRBV19|-|TRBD2|TRBJ2-2
TGTGCCAGTAGTATAGCCGGGACTACGAGGACCGGGGAGCTGTTTTTT
CASSIAGTTRTGELFF
>TRBV27|-|TRBD2|TRBJ2-3
TGTGCCACCACGTCCGGACTAGCGAGGTTGGATACGCAGTATTTT
CATTSGLARLDTQYF
>TRBV5-1|-|TRBD2|TRBJ2-1
TGCGCCAGCAGCTTGGTGATAGCGGGAGGAACGGAGCAGTTCTTC
CASSLVIAGGTEQFF
>TRBV9|-|-|TRBJ2-3
TGTGCCAGCAGTCCCAGCGGGAGCGAGGGGGCCGATTCAGATACGCAGTATTTT
CASSPSGSEGADSDTQYF
>TRBV4-1|-|-|TRBJ1-2
TGCGCCAGCAGCCAAGAATGGCGGGCGGACTATGGCTACACCTTC
CASSQEWRADYGYTF
>TRBV7-9|-|-|TRBJ2-4
TGTGCCAGCAGCTTAGGGGGGCGGACATTCTCAAACATTCAGTACTTC
CASSLGGRTFSNIQYF
>TRBV6-5|-|TRBD2|TRBJ2-7
TGTGCCAGCAGTTATGGAGCGGGGACCTACGAGCAGTACTTC
CASSYGAGTYEQYF
>TRBV7-6|-|TRBD1|TRBJ2-7
TGTGCCAGCAGCCAATCCGGACAGGGGATCTCCTACGAGCAGTACTTC
CASSQSGQGISYEQYF
>TRBV5-6|-|-|TRBJ1-5
TGTGCCAGCAGCTTGGGGGGCGACGGCTATCAGCCCCAGCATTTT
CASSLGGDGYQPQHF
>TRBV11-3|-|TRBD1|TRBJ1-4
TGTGCCAGCAGCCGTACCGGCAGGGGGCGGGGTGAAAAACTGTTTTTT
CASSRTGRGRGEKLFF
>TRBV28|-|TRBD1|TRBJ1-2
TGTGCCAGCAGTTACCGGGACAGGGGGCATTATGGCTACACCTTC
CASSYRDRGHYGYTF
>TRBV30|-|TRBD2|TRBJ2-3
TGTGCCTGCCCCGGGACTAGCGGGACAGATACGCAGTATTTT
CACPGTSGTDTQYF
>TRBV19|-|TRBD2|TRBJ2-5
TGTGCCAGTAGTAAAAGGCGGGGAGCGGGAGAGGGAGAGCAGTACTTC
CASSKRRGAGEGEQYF
>TRBV14|-|TRBD1|TRBJ2-7
TGTGCCAGCAGCCAGTTACAGGGGGCCTCCTACGAGCAGTACTTC
CASSQLQGASYEQYF
>TRBV28|-|TRBD1|TRBJ2-5
TGTGCCGGGGGACAGGGTCAGACCCAGTACTTC
CAGGQGQTQYF
>TRBV28|-|-|TRBJ2-1
TGTGCCAGCAGTTTACTACAGGTCTACAATGAGCAGTTCTTC
CASSLLQVYNEQFF
>TRBV25-1|-|TRBD2|TRBJ2-1
TGTGCCAGCGGAAGCCCGGGACTAGCGGGCTATGAGCAGTTCTTC
CASGSPGLAGYEQFF
>TRBV5-1|once|-|TRBJ2-7
TGCGCCAGCAGCCCTCTCTCCTACGAGCAGTACTTC
CASSPLSYEQYF
>TRBV7-9|-|-|TRBJ1-1
TGTGCCAGCAGCTTAGGTGACGGGGGGGGCACTGAAGCTTTCTTT
CASSLGDGGGTEAFF
>TRBV10-3|-|-|TRBJ1-2
TGTGCCATCAGAGGGGGTGAGCAGGGGCCCTCCCTGAACTATGGCTACACCTTC
CAIRGGEQGPSLNYGYTF